A single sample is the source of the 17 T cell receptor beta chains below, sequenced in a study of tumor-infiltrating lymphocytes in primary liver carcinoma. The source material, roughly 18-32 mg of unsorted bulk tissue, was used to co-extract RNA and DNA. From 500 to 600 ng of total RNA, TCR beta-specific cDNA was reverse-transcribed using a constant-region primer. Modified slightly, ARM-PCR produced TCR beta libraries over three nested multiplex PCR rounds. Forward primers for TRBV1-TRBV30 and a C-beta reverse primer served the first two PCR rounds, at roughly 10 cycles each. One entry per CDR3 protein results from TCRdb running MiXCR on the multiplex PCR reads. Of tens of thousands of distinct CDR3 sequences listed, over 65% are singletons. The sample comprised liver tumor tissue from sampling region 4. Subset here: tumor region T4, right-lateral pole. These receptors were obtained from a man in his forties or fifties with primary liver carcinoma and hepatitis B virus infection.

Of note for this clonotype: Germline is not matched at one junction end, which may reflect a read error. CDR3 amino acids: CAGSHARDSSGANVLTF. CDR3 coding DNA: TGTGCCGGCAGCCACGCCCGGGACAGCTCTGGGGCCAACGTCCTGACTTTC. The chain employs TRBV28 and TRBJ2-6; 7 bases are shared with TRBD1. CDR1 MDHEN and CDR2 SYDVKM come from the germline V gene. The CDR3 sequence is 17 residues long.

This clonotype was counted once. The chain recombines TRBV5-1 with TRBJ2-5; a possible D gene is TRBD1 (6 bases). This CDR3 region has 15 residues. The germline CDR1 and CDR2 sequences are SGHRS and YFSETQ. V was cut by 4 bases and J by 2 bases, with 15 bases left in between. Written as DNA, the CDR3 is TGCGCCAGCAGCATGTTGGGCAGGGGACAAGAGACCCAGTACTTC. Its translation is CASSMLGRGQETQYF.

Turning to this clonotype: The junction shows a germline mismatch at one end, possibly a read error. CDR3 loop: CANSLRWTGENEQYF. CDR3 bases: TGTGCCAACAGCTTACGGTGGACAGGGGAAAACGAGCAATACTTC. This rearrangement joins TRBV11-2 to TRBJ2-7; the match to TRBD1 covers 9 bases. The CDR3 covers 15 residues. Germline CDR1 SGHAT, CDR2 FQNNGV.

For this clonotype: A read error may account for a junction end that differs from germline. The chain carries TRBV7-9 and TRBJ2-5; no definite D call. This CDR3 has 11 residues. Germline-derived CDR1 and CDR2 are SEHNR and FQNEAQ (reference sequence). CDR3 sequence reads: CASSYGQTHYF. The CDR3 DNA follows: TGTGCCAGTAGCTACGGGCAGACCCACTACTTC.

The V gene is TRBV11-1, the J gene TRBJ2-4, with 9 bases matching TRBD1. The CDR3 covers 17 residues. Unmatched junction bases numbered 18, after V lost 11 bases and J lost 4 bases. The V gene's germline CDR1 is SGHAT and CDR2 FQDESV (reference sequence). The CDR3 here is CAGNSPGQGASKNIQYF. CDR3 nucleotides: TGTGCCGGTAACTCTCCGGGACAGGGAGCATCAAAAAACATTCAGTACTTC.

Worth noting for this clonotype: No conserved phenylalanine or tryptophan is present at the end of the CDR3, so a read error is the likely explanation. The chain recombines TRBV5-6 with TRBJ2-1; TRBD2 might be the D (5 bases). In germline, CDR1 is SGHDT, CDR2 YYEEEE. The CDR3 has 16 amino acids. The CDR3 DNA reads TGTGCCAGAAGCTTCCGGGGTGTGAGCTCCTACAATGAGCAGTTCCTC. Translation gives CARSFRGVSSYNEQFL.

This rearrangement joins TRBV6-2 or TRBV6-3 to TRBJ2-1; 10 nucleotides match TRBD2. The length of the CDR3 is 16 residues. The ends lost 6 bases at V and 7 bases at J; junction bases unmatched: 12. CDR1 MNHEY and CDR2 SVGEGT come from the germline V gene. CDR3 sequence: CASRPRASGRANEQFF. As DNA, the CDR3 is TGTGCCAGCAGACCCCGGGCTAGCGGGAGAGCAAATGAGCAGTTCTTC.

The table lists this clonotype with a few counts. The junction and the germline gene differ at one end; a read error may be behind it. The chain carries TRBV6-1 and TRBJ1-4; D uncertain. Germline CDR1 and CDR2: MNHNS and SASEGT. CDR3 length: 16 residues. The CDR3 DNA reads as TGTGCCAGCAGTGAGGCGGGTATTGCAACTAATGAAGAACTGTTTTTT. It yields the protein CASSEAGIATNEELFF.

This chain uses TRBV5-1 with TRBJ2-5; perhaps D is TRBD1 or TRBD2 (5 bases each). The V gene lost 8 bases and the J gene lost 4 bases, with 15 bases spanning the gap. This CDR3 is built from 13 residues. Germline loops: CDR1 SGHRS, CDR2 YFSETQ. The CDR3 coding sequence is TGCGCCAGAGGCGTGGGGGACGGAGAGACCCAGTACTTC. Residues: CARGVGDGETQYF. Full variable domain (outside the CDR3, taken from reference TRBV5-1 and TRBJ2-5): KAGVTQTPRYLIKTRGQQVTLSCSPISGHRSVSWYQQTPGQGLQFLFEYFSETQRNKGNFPGRFSGRQFSNSRSEMNVSTLELGDSALYLCARGVGDGETQYFGPGTRLLVL.

This clonotype was recorded at least ten times. V and J are TRBV11-2 and TRBJ2-7; 8 nucleotides match TRBD2. V trimming: 2 bases; J trimming: 2 bases; junction bases outside the gene matches: 5. The CDR3 runs 15 residues. CDR1 is SGHAT and CDR2 is FQNNGV in the germline V gene. The CDR3 spells CASSLTGGITYEQYF. CDR3 nucleotide sequence: TGTGCCAGCAGCTTAACGGGAGGGATTACCTACGAGCAGTACTTC. Based on the CDR3 plus reference TRBV11-2 and TRBJ2-7, the full variable domain is EAGVAQSPRYKIIEKRQSVAFWCNPISGHATLYWYQQILGQGPKLLIQFQNNGVVDDSQLPKDRFSAERLKGVDSTLKIQPAKLEDSAVYLCASSLTGGITYEQYFGPGTRLTVT.

This clonotype was detected ten times or more. The CDR3 DNA follows: TGTGCCAGCAGCTTTGGAGGAAACACCGGGGAGCTGTTTTTT. Its translation: CASSFGGNTGELFF. This sequence joins TRBV7-9 and TRBJ2-2, with D perhaps matching TRBD2 (5 bases). Trimming took off 3 bases at V and 2 bases at J, with 7 bases between the two ends. This CDR3 is built from 14 residues. Germline V gene data show CDR1 as SEHNR and CDR2 as FQNEAQ (reference sequence).

As to this clonotype: The junction departs from the called germline gene at one end, perhaps through a read error. This rearrangement joins TRBV28 to TRBJ1-5; the match to TRBD1 covers 8 bases. Per germline, CDR1 MDHEN and CDR2 SYDVKM. This CDR3 contains 16 residues. CDR3 in DNA: TGTGCCAGCAGTACCGGTAGACAGGGGAACAATCAACCCCAGCATTTT. This codes for CASSTGRQGNNQPQHF.

On this clonotype itself: At one of its ends the junction is not consistent with the germline gene, which may arise from a read error. This chain uses TRBV4-2 with TRBJ2-7, with TRBD2 identical over 9 bases. CDR1 and CDR2 from the germline V gene are LGHNA and YNFKEQ. The CDR3 spans 14 residues. CDR3 coding DNA: TGTGCCAGCAGCCATGCGGGAGGGACCTACGAGCAGCACTTC. As protein: CASSHAGGTYEQHF.

For this clonotype: One junction end disagrees with the germline gene, perhaps due to a read error. V gene TRBV5-4 combines with J gene TRBJ2-3; D is unclear. Per germline, CDR1 SGHNT and CDR2 YYREEE (reference sequence). CDR3 size: 17 residues. The CDR3 nucleotides are TGTGCCAGCAGCACTTCCCGCGCGCGAAAAAGCATAGATACGCAGTATTTT. Protein product: CASSTSRARKSIDTQYF.

This clonotype showed up many times. The CDR3 loop reads CASTGGLGYEQYF. In DNA, the CDR3 is TGTGCCAGCACCGGGGGACTAGGCTACGAGCAGTACTTC. The chain couples TRBV2 to TRBJ2-7, with 8 bases lining up with TRBD2. Germline V lookup: CDR1 SNHLY, CDR2 FYNNEI. V gave up 7 bases and J gave up 3 bases; unmatched junction bases: 5. This CDR3 region has 13 residues.

As for this clonotype: A much bigger clone sits one base away, suggesting this may be a read error. V gene TRBV20-1 combines with J gene TRBJ2-7, with a tentative D call TRBD1 (6 bases). Germline V gene data show CDR1 as DFQATT and CDR2 as SNEGSKA (reference sequence). The CDR3 has 15 residues. Here the CDR3 reads CSASLLLGQSYEHYF. The CDR3 DNA reads TGCAGTGCTAGTCTGCTACTTGGACAGTCATACGAGCACTACTTC.

This clonotype has just one count. A read error is possible here, since a much larger clone lies one base away. V gene TRBV7-2 combines with J gene TRBJ2-1, with 9 bases identical to TRBD2. Losses at the gene ends were 0 bases for V and 8 bases for J; bases not matched to a gene: 5. Per the germline V gene, CDR1 is SGHTA and CDR2 is FQGNSA. The CDR3 extends over 15 amino acids. CDR3 nucleotide sequence: TGTGCCAGCAGCTTAGCGGGACTAGCCAACGATGAGCAGTTCTTC. Protein sequence: CASSLAGLANDEQFF.